This T cell receptor (beta chain) was identified in a study of T cells in Graves' hyperthyroidism and ophthalmopathy. This CDR3 contains 16 residues. Germline loops: CDR1 SEHNR, CDR2 FQNEAQ (reference sequence). Trimming took 3 bases from V and 7 from J; bases not matched to a gene: 9. The TCR beta CDR3 regions underwent amplification using RNA transcripts as the source. HTBI primers drove first-round RT-PCR of the TCR CDR3. TCRdb re-called the multiplex PCR reads with MiXCR, one entry per CDR3 protein. Of nearly 600,000 distinct CDR3 sequences listed, 12% to 15% are singletons. The sequence was collected from a woman aged 18-29 years with Graves' ophthalmopathy. The V call is TRBV7-9, the J call TRBJ2-1; TRBD2 matches 10 bases. Sequencing was carried out using blood. The CDR3 loop reads CASSFSSGRAINEQFF. In DNA form, the CDR3 reads TGTGCCAGCAGCTTTTCCAGCGGGAGGGCTATAAATGAGCAGTTCTTC.